The T cell receptor (beta chain) under discussion was sequenced for a study of T cells expressing NK-cell markers. For the study at large: Seven HCMV-seropositive donors and one seronegative donor made up the eight sequenced donors.

This CDR3 has 17 amino acids. Using the 5' RACE reads, TCRdb records one entry per CDR3 protein without DNA. The sample has a few hundred thousand distinct CDR3 sequences. The study, taken as a whole, reports: The share of CD8+ T cells held by dominant NKG2C+ clonotypes was about 1.0-7.5% in more than 5 donors. HCMV specificity was not established for the expanded NKG2C+ T cell clones.

Remarks on this clonotype: Its specificity is not known.

This clonotype was obtained from a young man in good health. The chain combines TRBV21-1 with TRBJ1-6; TCRdb's D gene call, TRBD1, goes unchecked for lack of DNA. TRBV21-1 is a recognized pseudogene. Sequenced material: blood T cells: a sorted CD56 or NKG2C T cell subset, CD4+ or CD8+ T cells, or bulk PBMC T cells (not recorded which). The CDR3 protein is CARNGTPSGGFNSPLHF.